This entry features one T cell receptor (beta chain) sequence. This entry comes from a study of blood T cell repertoires in COVID-19. Only in-frame clones appear in the TCRdb table, and some are missing; sequencing was by immunoSEQ multiplex PCR. This sample has tens of thousands of clones, with approximately 80% found just once. The CDR3 runs to 15 residues. The V gene's germline CDR1 is SGDLS and CDR2 YYNGEE. Losses at the gene ends were 4 bases for V and 10 bases for J; bases not matched to a gene: 11. This chain uses TRBV9 with TRBJ1-6; TRBD1 matches 7 bases. The sequenced sample consisted of peripheral blood. This clonotype originated in an elderly man with active COVID-19. CDR3 sequence (DNA): TGTGCCAGCAGCCCCTCCCAGGCAGGGGGGTCACCCCTCCACTTT. As protein: CASSPSQAGGSPLHF.